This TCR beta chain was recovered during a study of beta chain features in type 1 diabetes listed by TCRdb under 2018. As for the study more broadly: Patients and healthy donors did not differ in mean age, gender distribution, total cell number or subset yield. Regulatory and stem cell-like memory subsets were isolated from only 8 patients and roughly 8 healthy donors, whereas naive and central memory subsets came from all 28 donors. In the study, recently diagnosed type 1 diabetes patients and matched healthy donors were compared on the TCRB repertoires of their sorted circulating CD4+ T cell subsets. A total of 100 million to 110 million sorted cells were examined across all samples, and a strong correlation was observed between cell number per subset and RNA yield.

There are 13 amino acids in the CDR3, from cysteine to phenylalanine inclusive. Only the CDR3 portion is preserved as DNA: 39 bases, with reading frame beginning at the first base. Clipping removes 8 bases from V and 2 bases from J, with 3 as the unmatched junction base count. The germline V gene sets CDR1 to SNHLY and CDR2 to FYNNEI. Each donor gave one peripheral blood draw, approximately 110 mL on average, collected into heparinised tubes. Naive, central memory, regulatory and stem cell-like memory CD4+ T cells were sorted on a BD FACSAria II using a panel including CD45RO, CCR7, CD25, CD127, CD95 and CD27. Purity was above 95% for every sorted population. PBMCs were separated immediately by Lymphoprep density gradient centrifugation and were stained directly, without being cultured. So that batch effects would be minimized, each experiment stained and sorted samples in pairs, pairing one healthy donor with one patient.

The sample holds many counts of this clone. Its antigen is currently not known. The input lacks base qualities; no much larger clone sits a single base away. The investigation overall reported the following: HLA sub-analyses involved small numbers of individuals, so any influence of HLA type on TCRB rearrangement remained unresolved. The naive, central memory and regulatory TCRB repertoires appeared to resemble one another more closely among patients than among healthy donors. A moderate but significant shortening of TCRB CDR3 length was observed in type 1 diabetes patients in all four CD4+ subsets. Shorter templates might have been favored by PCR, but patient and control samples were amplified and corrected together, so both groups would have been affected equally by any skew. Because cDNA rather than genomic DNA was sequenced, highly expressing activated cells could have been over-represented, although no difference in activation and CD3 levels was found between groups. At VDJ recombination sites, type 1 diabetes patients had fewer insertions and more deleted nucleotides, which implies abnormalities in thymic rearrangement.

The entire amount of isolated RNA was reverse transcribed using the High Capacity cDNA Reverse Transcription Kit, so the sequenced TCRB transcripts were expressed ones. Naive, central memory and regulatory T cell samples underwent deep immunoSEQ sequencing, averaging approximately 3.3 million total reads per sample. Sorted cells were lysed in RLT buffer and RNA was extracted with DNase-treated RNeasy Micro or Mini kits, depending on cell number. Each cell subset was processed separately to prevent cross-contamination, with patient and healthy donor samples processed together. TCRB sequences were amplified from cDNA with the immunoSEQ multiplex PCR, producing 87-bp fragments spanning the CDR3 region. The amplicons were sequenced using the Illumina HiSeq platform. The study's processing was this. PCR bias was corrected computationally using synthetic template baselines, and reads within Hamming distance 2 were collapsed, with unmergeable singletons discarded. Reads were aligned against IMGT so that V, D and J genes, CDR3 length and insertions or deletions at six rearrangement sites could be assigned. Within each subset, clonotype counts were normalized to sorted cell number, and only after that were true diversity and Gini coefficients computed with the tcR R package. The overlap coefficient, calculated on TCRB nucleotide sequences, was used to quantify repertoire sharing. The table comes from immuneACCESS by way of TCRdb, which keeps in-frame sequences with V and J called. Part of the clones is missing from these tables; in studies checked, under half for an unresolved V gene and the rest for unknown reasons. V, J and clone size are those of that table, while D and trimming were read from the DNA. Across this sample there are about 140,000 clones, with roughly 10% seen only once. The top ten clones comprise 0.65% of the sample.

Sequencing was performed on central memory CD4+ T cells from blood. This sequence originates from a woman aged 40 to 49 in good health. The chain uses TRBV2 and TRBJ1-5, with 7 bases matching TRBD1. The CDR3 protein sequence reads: CASQGQGNQPQHF. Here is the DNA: TGTGCCAGCCAAGGACAGGGCAATCAGCCCCAGCATTTT.